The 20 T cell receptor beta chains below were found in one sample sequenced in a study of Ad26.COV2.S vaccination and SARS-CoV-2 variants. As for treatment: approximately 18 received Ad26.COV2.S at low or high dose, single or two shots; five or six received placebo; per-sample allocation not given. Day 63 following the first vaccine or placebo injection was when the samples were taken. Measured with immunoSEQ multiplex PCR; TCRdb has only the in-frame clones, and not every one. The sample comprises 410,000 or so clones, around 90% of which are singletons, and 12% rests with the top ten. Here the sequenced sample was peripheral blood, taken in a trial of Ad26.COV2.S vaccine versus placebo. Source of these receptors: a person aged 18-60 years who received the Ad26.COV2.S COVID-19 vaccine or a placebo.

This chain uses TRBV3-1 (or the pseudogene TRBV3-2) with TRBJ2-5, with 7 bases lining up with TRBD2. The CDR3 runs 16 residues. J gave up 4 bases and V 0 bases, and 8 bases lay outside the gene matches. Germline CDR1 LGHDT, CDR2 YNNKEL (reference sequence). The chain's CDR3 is CASSQEGRERRETQYF. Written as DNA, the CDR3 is TGTGCCAGCAGCCAAGAAGGGCGGGAGCGTAGAGAGACCCAGTACTTC.

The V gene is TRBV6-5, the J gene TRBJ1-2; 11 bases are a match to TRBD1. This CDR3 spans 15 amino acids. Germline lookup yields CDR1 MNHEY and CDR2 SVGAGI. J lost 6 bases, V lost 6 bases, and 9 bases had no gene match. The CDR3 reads CASRSRTGGRDGYTF. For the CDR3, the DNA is TGTGCCAGCAGGAGTCGGACAGGGGGCAGGGATGGCTACACCTTC.

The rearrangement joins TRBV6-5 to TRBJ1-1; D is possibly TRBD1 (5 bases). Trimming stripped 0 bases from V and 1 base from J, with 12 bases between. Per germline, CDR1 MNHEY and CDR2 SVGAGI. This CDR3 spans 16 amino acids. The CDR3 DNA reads TGTGCCAGCAGTTACTCGGGCAGGGTGGGGAACACTGAAGCTTTCTTT. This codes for CASSYSGRVGNTEAFF.

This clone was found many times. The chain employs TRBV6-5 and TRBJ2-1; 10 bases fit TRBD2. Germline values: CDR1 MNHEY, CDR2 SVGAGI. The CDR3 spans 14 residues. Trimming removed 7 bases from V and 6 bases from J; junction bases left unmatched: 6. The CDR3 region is CASTKAGGGNEQFF. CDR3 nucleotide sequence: TGTGCCAGCACCAAAGCGGGAGGGGGCAATGAGCAGTTCTTC.

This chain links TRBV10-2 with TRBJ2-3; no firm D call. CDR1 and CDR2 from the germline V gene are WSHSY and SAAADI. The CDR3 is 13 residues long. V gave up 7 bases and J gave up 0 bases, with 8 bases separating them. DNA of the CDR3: TGCGCCAGCATTACTAAAAGCACAGATACGCAGTATTTT. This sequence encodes CASITKSTDTQYF.

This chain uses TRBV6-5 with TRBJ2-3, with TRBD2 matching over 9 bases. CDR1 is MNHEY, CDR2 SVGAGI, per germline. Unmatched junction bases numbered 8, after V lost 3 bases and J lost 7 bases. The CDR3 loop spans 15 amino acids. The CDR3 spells CASSYVRAGGNTQYF. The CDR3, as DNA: TGTGCCAGCAGTTATGTCCGGGCGGGAGGGAATACGCAGTATTTT.

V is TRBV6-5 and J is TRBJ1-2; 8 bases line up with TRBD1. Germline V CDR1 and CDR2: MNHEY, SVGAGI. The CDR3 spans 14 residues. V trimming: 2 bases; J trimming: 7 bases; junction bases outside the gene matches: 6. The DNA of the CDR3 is TGTGCCAGCAGTTACAGCGCAGGGGGCAGTGGCTACACCTTC. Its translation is CASSYSAGGSGYTF.

CDR3 in amino acids: CASSLLAGIYNEQFF. For the CDR3, the DNA is TGTGCCAGCAGTTTACTCGCGGGAATTTACAATGAGCAGTTCTTC. This rearrangement joins TRBV27 to TRBJ2-1, with D perhaps TRBD2 (6 bases). The CDR3 has 15 amino acids. Germline assignment: CDR1 MNHEY and CDR2 SMNVEV (reference sequence). V was cut by 2 bases and J by 4 bases, with 12 bases left in between.

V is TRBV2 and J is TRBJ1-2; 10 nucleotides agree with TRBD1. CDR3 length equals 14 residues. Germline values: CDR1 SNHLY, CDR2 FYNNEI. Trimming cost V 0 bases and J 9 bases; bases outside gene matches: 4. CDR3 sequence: CASSEAGTGVSYTF. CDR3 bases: TGTGCCAGCAGTGAAGCAGGGACAGGGGTTAGCTACACCTTC. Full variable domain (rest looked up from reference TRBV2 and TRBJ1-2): EPEVTQTPSHQVTQMGQEVILRCVPISNHLYFYWYRQILGQKVEFLVSFYNNEISEKSEIFDDQFSVERPDGSNFTLKIRSTKLEDSAMYFCASSEAGTGVSYTFGSGTRLTVV.

CDR3 loop: CAWSTAGPDYNSPLHF. CDR3 DNA sequence: TGTGCCTGGAGTACTGCAGGGCCCGACTATAATTCACCCCTCCACTTT. The chain carries TRBV30 and TRBJ1-6; TRBD1 is a possible D gene (5 bases). The V gene lost 2 bases and the J gene lost 3 bases, with 14 bases spanning the gap. The germline CDR1 and CDR2 sequences are GTSNPN and SVGIG (reference sequence). The CDR3 covers 16 residues.

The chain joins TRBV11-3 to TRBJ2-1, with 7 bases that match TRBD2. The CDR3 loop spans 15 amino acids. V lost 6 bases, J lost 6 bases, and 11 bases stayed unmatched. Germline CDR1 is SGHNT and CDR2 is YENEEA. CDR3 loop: CASSGTGGRGNEQFF. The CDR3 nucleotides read TGTGCCAGCAGTGGTACGGGAGGAAGAGGCAATGAGCAGTTCTTC.

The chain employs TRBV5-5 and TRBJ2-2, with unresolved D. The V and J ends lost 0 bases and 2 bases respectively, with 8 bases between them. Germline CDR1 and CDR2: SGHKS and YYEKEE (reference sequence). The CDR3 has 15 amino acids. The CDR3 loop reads CASSLAAQNTGELFF. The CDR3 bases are TGTGCCAGCAGCTTGGCAGCCCAAAACACCGGGGAGCTGTTTTTT.

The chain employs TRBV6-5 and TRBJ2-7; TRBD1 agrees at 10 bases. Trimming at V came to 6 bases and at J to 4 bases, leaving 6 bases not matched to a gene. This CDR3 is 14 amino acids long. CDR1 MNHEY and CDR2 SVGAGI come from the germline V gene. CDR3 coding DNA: TGTGCCAGCAGCTTAGACAGGGGGCGGTACGAGCAGTACTTC. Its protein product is CASSLDRGRYEQYF.

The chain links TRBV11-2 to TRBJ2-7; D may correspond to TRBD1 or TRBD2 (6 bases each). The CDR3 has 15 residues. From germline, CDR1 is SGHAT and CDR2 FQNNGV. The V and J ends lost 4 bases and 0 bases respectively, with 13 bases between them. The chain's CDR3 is CASSWRDTSSYEQYF. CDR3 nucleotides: TGTGCCAGCAGCTGGCGGGACACATCCTCCTACGAGCAGTACTTC.

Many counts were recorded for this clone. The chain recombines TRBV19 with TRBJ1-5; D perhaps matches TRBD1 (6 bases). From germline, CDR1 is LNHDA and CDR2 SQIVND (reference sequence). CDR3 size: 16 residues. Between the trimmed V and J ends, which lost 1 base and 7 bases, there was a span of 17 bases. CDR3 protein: CASSIGNREAKQPQHF. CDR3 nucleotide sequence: TGTGCCAGTAGTATAGGGAACAGGGAGGCAAAACAGCCCCAGCATTTT.

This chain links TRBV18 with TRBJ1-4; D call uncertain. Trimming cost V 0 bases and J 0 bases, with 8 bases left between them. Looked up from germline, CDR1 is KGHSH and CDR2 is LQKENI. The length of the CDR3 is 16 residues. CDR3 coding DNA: TGTGCCAGCTCACCACCGTCGATTGCAACTAATGAAAAACTGTTTTTT. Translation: CASSPPSIATNEKLFF.

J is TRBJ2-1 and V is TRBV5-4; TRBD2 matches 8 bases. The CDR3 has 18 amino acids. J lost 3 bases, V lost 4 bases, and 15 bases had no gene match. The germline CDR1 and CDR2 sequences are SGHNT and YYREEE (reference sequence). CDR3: CASSPGILYSGNYNEQFF. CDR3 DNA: TGTGCCAGCAGCCCAGGGATACTGTATAGCGGGAACTACAATGAGCAGTTCTTC. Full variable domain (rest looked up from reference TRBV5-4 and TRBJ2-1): ETGVTQSPTHLIKTRGQQVTLRCSSQSGHNTVSWYQQALGQGPQFIFQYYREEENGRGNFPPRFSGLQFPNYSSELNVNALELDDSALYLCASSPGILYSGNYNEQFFGPGTRLTVL.

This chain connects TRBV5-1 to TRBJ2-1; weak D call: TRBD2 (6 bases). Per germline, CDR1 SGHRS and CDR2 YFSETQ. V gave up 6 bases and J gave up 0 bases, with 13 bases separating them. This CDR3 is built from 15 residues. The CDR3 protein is CASTPGTGSYNEQFF. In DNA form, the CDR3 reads TGCGCCAGCACCCCCGGGACTGGCTCCTACAATGAGCAGTTCTTC.

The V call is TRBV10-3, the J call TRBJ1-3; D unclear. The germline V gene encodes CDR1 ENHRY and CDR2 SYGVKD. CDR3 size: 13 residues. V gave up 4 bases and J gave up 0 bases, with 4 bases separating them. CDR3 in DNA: TGTGCCATCAGTGCGACCTCTGGAAACACCATATATTTT. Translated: CAISATSGNTIYF.

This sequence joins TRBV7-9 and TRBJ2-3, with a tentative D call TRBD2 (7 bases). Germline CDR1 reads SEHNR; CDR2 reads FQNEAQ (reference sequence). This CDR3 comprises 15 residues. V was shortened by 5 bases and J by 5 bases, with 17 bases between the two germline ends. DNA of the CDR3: TGTGCCAGCAGCCGGGGGGCGGGAGCCGGAGATACGCAGTATTTT. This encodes CASSRGAGAGDTQYF.